A single sample is the source of the 32 T cell receptor beta chains below, sequenced in a study of T cell repertoires in cytomegalovirus infection. TCRdb re-called the reads with MiXCR, one entry per CDR3 protein. The sample has fewer than 200,000 distinct CDR3 sequences, around 20% seen once. The sequenced material came from PBMCs. All receptors come from a human donor in good health (CMV status not recorded). Some clones in this sample may be carry-over from other donors' samples.

The chain couples TRBV19 to TRBJ2-5; D gene uncertain. Looked up from germline, CDR1 is LNHDA and CDR2 is SQIVND (reference sequence). V dropped 5 bases and J dropped 1 base, with 11 bases sitting between them. This CDR3 region has 14 residues. The CDR3 region is CASSPTVTQETQYF. The DNA of the CDR3 is TGTGCCAGTAGTCCTACGGTCACCCAAGAGACCCAGTACTTC.

This clonotype appeared a few times. The rearrangement links TRBV6-6 to TRBJ2-3; a weak D match, TRBD2 (5 bases). Germline loops: CDR1 MNHNY, CDR2 SVGAGI (reference sequence). The CDR3 has 14 amino acids. V gave up 7 bases and J gave up 2 bases, with 13 bases separating them. The CDR3 is CASTSTTLTDTQYF. CDR3 nucleotides: TGTGCCAGCACGTCGACTACGCTCACAGATACGCAGTATTTT.

This clonotype was detected only a few times. The chain is built from TRBV18 and TRBJ2-7; D gene ambiguous. The CDR3 sequence is 13 residues long. Germline CDR1 is KGHSH and CDR2 is LQKENI. V was cut by 3 bases and J by 6 bases, with 12 bases left in between. CDR3: CASSPNAASEQYF. The DNA of the CDR3 is TGTGCCAGCTCACCTAACGCAGCGAGCGAGCAGTACTTC.

This clonotype was observed a few times. The rearrangement uses TRBV14 and TRBJ1-2; tentatively, D is TRBD1 (5 bases). The CDR3 contains 14 residues. The germline V gene has CDR1 SGHDN and CDR2 FVKESK. With 4 bases removed from V and 7 bases from J, the gap between germline ends came to 16 bases. CDR3 sequence (DNA): TGTGCCAGCAGCCTCCAGGGTGCCCCGCTTGGCTACACCTTC. Translating gives CASSLQGAPLGYTF.

This clonotype occurred many times. In DNA, the CDR3 is TGTGCCAGCAGCCCTTCAAACAGGGGTTCCTACGAGCAGTACTTC. It codes for CASSPSNRGSYEQYF. The rearrangement joins TRBV25-1 to TRBJ2-7; 7 bases align to TRBD1. Germline V gene sequence: CDR1 MGHDK, CDR2 SYGVNS. J was trimmed by 1 base and V by 6 bases; bases with no gene match: 9. This CDR3 comprises 15 residues.

V and J are TRBV2 and TRBJ2-5; D gene ambiguous. The germline V gene encodes CDR1 SNHLY and CDR2 FYNNEI. V was clipped by 7 bases and J by 5 bases, with 11 bases between them. The CDR3 is 12 amino acids. The CDR3 sequence: CASTALVETQYF. CDR3 sequence (DNA): TGTGCCAGCACTGCTCTTGTGGAGACCCAGTACTTC.

V and J are TRBV10-3 and TRBJ1-5; D is unresolved. CDR3 length: 14 residues. Trimming pared 2 bases from V and 0 bases from J, leaving 5 bases between. CDR1 is ENHRY and CDR2 is SYGVKD in the germline V gene. The chain's CDR3 is CAISEGDSNQPQHF. The CDR3, as DNA: TGTGCCATCAGTGAGGGGGATAGCAATCAGCCCCAGCATTTT.

The sample holds one count of this clonotype. CDR3 region: CASSMTVGGELFF. The CDR3 nucleotides read TGTGCCAGTAGTATGACTGTAGGCGGGGAGCTGTTTTTT. V gene TRBV19 combines with J gene TRBJ2-2; D gene unclear. With 3 bases removed from V and 7 bases from J, the gap between germline ends came to 9 bases. The CDR3 is 13 residues long. The V gene's germline CDR1 is LNHDA and CDR2 SQIVND (reference sequence).

This sequence joins TRBV6-1 and TRBJ1-2, with D possibly matching TRBD1 (5 bases). CDR3 length: 12 residues. Germline lookup yields CDR1 MNHNS and CDR2 SASEGT. With 8 bases removed from V and 7 bases from J, the gap between germline ends came to 14 bases. In DNA form, the CDR3 reads TGTGCCAGCCTAAAAAGGGGAGGTGGCTACACCTTC. Translating gives CASLKRGGGYTF.

This clonotype was detected ten times or more. The J gene is TRBJ1-2, the V gene TRBV7-2; TRBD1 might be the D (5 bases). Germline CDR1 reads SGHTA; CDR2 reads FQGNSA. V gave up 5 bases and J gave up 8 bases, with 9 bases separating them. The CDR3 has 11 amino acids. The CDR3 spells CASSGGGGYTF. For the CDR3, the DNA is TGTGCCAGCAGCGGGGGGGGAGGCTACACCTTC.

This clonotype was seen more than once but under ten times. The chain combines TRBV28 with TRBJ2-7; TRBD1 matches 7 bases. Germline trimming cut 5 bases from V and 4 bases from J; bases unmatched to any gene: 14. This CDR3 region has 16 residues. Per the germline V gene, CDR1 is MDHEN and CDR2 is SYDVKM. CDR3 sequence reads: CASSPPTGVVFYEQYF. The DNA for the CDR3 is TGTGCCAGCAGTCCACCAACAGGGGTGGTGTTTTACGAGCAGTACTTC. The variable domain in full, with the rest retrieved from reference TRBV28 and TRBJ2-7, is DVKVTQSSRYLVKRTGEKVFLECVQDMDHENMFWYRQDPGLGLRLIYFSYDVKMKEKGDIPEGYSVSREKKERFSLILESASTNQTSMYLCASSPPTGVVFYEQYFGPGTRLTVT.

This clonotype was seen only a few times. V and J are TRBV28 and TRBJ2-7; tentatively, D is TRBD1 or TRBD2 (5 bases each). Germline V CDR1 and CDR2: MDHEN, SYDVKM. V lost 8 bases and J 9 bases, leaving 23 bases between the germline ends. This CDR3 has 14 amino acids. CDR3 nucleotides: TGTGCCAGCGGGTTAGGGGACCAACGCGGTTGGCAGTACTTC. This sequence encodes CASGLGDQRGWQYF.

This clonotype was found many times. This chain joins TRBV6-5 and TRBJ2-1; D ambiguous. The V and J ends lost 5 bases and 1 base respectively, with 12 bases between them. CDR1 MNHEY and CDR2 SVGAGI come from the germline V gene. The CDR3 has 15 residues. The CDR3 coding sequence is TGTGCCAGCAGTAACCCGTGGGCTTCCTACAATGAGCAGTTCTTC. Residues: CASSNPWASYNEQFF.

This chain connects TRBV6-2 or TRBV6-3 to TRBJ1-1, with 8 bases fitting TRBD1. J was trimmed by 4 bases and V by 0 bases; bases with no gene match: 16. Per the germline V gene, CDR1 is MNHEY and CDR2 is SVGEGT. This CDR3 comprises 19 residues. The CDR3 DNA reads as TGTGCCAGCAGTTACTCGTCCACGGACAGGGTTTTGGGGGGCACTGAAGCTTTCTTT. Protein sequence: CASSYSSTDRVLGGTEAFF.

This clonotype appeared a few times. The rearrangement links TRBV5-6 to TRBJ2-5, with TRBD1 matching over 8 bases. This CDR3 region has 16 residues. Trimming took 4 bases from V and 2 from J; bases not matched to a gene: 10. Germline values: CDR1 SGHDT, CDR2 YYEEEE. The CDR3 DNA sequence: TGTGCCAGCAGCAAGGTCCTCGGGACAGGACAAGAGACCCAGTACTTC. As protein: CASSKVLGTGQETQYF.

This clonotype was seen a handful of times. The chain couples TRBV6-1 to TRBJ2-7, with D tentatively TRBD1 or TRBD2 (5 bases each). The CDR3 spans 14 residues. V gave up 3 bases and J gave up 4 bases, with 13 bases separating them. The V gene's germline CDR1 is MNHNS and CDR2 SASEGT. The chain's CDR3 is CASSEFWGPYEQYF. In DNA, the CDR3 is TGTGCCAGCAGTGAGTTTTGGGGACCGTACGAGCAGTACTTC.

This clonotype has ten or more counts. CDR3 nucleotide sequence: TGTGCCAGCCCCCCATTCATGAACACTGAAGCTTTCTTT. Translation gives CASPPFMNTEAFF. The chain couples TRBV7-8 to TRBJ1-1; D unresolved. Between the trimmed V and J ends, which lost 8 bases and 0 bases, there was a span of 10 bases. This CDR3 has 13 residues. The germline gives CDR1 SGHVS, CDR2 FQNEAQ.

This clonotype was seen more than once but under ten times. This chain connects TRBV5-6 to TRBJ2-5; 9 nucleotides agree with TRBD1. The CDR3 loop spans 17 amino acids. Germline CDR1 and CDR2: SGHDT and YYEEEE. With 2 bases clipped from V and 5 bases from J, the junction kept 13 bases outside the gene matches. CDR3 loop: CASSLPGQGGFWETQYF. DNA for the CDR3: TGTGCCAGCAGCTTACCGGGACAGGGTGGGTTTTGGGAGACCCAGTACTTC.

V usage is TRBV27 and J usage is TRBJ2-7; 7 bases line up with TRBD2. Germline V gene data show CDR1 as MNHEY and CDR2 as SMNVEV (reference sequence). Trimming removed 3 bases from V and 4 bases from J; junction bases left unmatched: 15. The CDR3 sequence is 17 residues long. CDR3 sequence reads: CASSFGSAAGRLYEQYF. CDR3 nucleotides: TGTGCCAGCAGTTTTGGGAGTGCAGCGGGACGGTTATACGAGCAGTACTTC.

The rearrangement links TRBV5-1 to TRBJ1-2; 7 bases map to TRBD1. The CDR3 consists of 12 residues. The germline gives CDR1 SGHRS, CDR2 YFSETQ. The J segment lost 6 bases and the V segment lost 3 bases, leaving 2 bases of the junction unmatched. The CDR3 nucleotides are TGCGCCAGCAGCTCTGGACAGGATGGCTACACCTTC. This gives the protein CASSSGQDGYTF.

The chain recombines TRBV5-6 with TRBJ2-7; 9 bases fit TRBD2. Looked up from germline, CDR1 is SGHDT and CDR2 is YYEEEE. The CDR3 totals 16 residues. J was trimmed by 5 bases and V by 5 bases; bases with no gene match: 14. CDR3 loop: CASSALPSGNIDEQYF. DNA for the CDR3: TGTGCCAGCAGTGCTCTTCCTAGCGGGAATATCGACGAGCAGTACTTC.

The chain recombines TRBV19 with TRBJ1-1; weak D call: TRBD1 (6 bases). V was clipped by 10 bases and J by 2 bases, with 11 bases between them. The CDR3 totals 12 residues. Germline loops: CDR1 LNHDA, CDR2 SQIVND (reference sequence). The DNA of the CDR3 is TGTGCCACTGGACAGCGAAACACTGAAGCTTTCTTT. Its protein product is CATGQRNTEAFF.

This rearrangement joins TRBV4-2 to TRBJ2-7, with a weak D call TRBD2 (5 bases). Trimming shortened V by 3 bases and J by 3 bases, and 24 bases separated the two germline ends. The CDR3 length is 18 residues. Germline V CDR1 and CDR2: LGHNA, YNFKEQ. The CDR3 region is CASSQRELTRASIYEQYF. In nucleotides, the CDR3 is TGTGCCAGCAGCCAGAGGGAGTTGACCCGGGCCTCGATCTACGAGCAGTACTTC.

The genes are TRBV6-1 and TRBJ2-1, with D possibly being TRBD2 (5 bases). Trimming left V 0 bases short and J 3 bases short, with 15 bases between. Germline-derived CDR1 and CDR2 are MNHNS and SASEGT. This CDR3 spans 17 amino acids. The CDR3 DNA is TGTGCCAGCAGTGAAGCCTCTAGCCGGTTCCTCTACAATGAGCAGTTCTTC. It specifies CASSEASSRFLYNEQFF.

The J gene is TRBJ2-1, the V gene TRBV24-1; TRBD1 matches at 8 bases. After removal of 2 bases from V and 8 bases from J, the junction contained 7 bases not matched to a gene. Germline-derived CDR1 and CDR2 are KGHDR and SFDVKD. The CDR3 has 15 amino acids. The CDR3, as DNA: TGTGCCACCAGTGATTGGACAGGGAATTCGGATGAGCAGTTCTTC. Translation gives CATSDWTGNSDEQFF.

This clonotype occurred many times. The rearrangement links TRBV12-5 to TRBJ1-5, with 10 bases fitting TRBD1. The CDR3 is 16 residues long. From germline, CDR1 is LGHNT and CDR2 FRNRAP. V was clipped by 6 bases and J by 2 bases; unmatched bases: 7. As DNA, the CDR3 is TGTGCTAGTGGCCGAGGGGACAGGGGACGCAATCAGCCCCAGCATTTT. This encodes CASGRGDRGRNQPQHF.

In its sample, this clonotype was seen a few times. CDR3 bases: TGCAGCGTTAATTTGGGGACGAACACCGGGGAGCTGTTTTTT. It is translated as CSVNLGTNTGELFF. The V call is TRBV29-1, the J call TRBJ2-2; D remains ambiguous. The germline V gene has CDR1 SQVTM and CDR2 ANQGSEA. The CDR3 is 14 amino acids. Trimming took 5 bases from V and 0 from J, leaving 10 bases between them.

The sample holds many counts of this clonotype. CDR3 amino acids: CASSQGIASYEQYF. CDR3 coding DNA: TGTGCCAGCAGCCAGGGGATTGCCTCCTACGAGCAGTACTTC. The chain employs TRBV7-2 and TRBJ2-7, with D possibly matching TRBD1 (6 bases). V gave up 5 bases and J gave up 0 bases, with 11 bases separating them. The CDR3 has 14 amino acids. Germline values: CDR1 SGHTA, CDR2 FQGNSA.

This clonotype showed up many times. The chain has TRBV28 and TRBJ1-2, with D tentatively TRBD1 (6 bases). Germline CDR1 MDHEN, CDR2 SYDVKM. V lost 6 bases to trimming and J lost 2 bases, with 13 bases between them. The CDR3 spans 14 residues. This CDR3 is CASSPGTMNYGYTF. CDR3 sequence (DNA): TGTGCCAGCAGCCCCGGGACAATGAACTATGGCTACACCTTC.

This clonotype was seen a handful of times. The chain employs TRBV6-5 and TRBJ2-1; 9 bases fit TRBD1. The CDR3 runs 13 residues. Losses at the gene ends were 10 bases for V and 6 bases for J; bases not matched to a gene: 7. The germline gives CDR1 MNHEY, CDR2 SVGAGI. Here the CDR3 DNA reads TGTGCCACACAGCGGGACAGGGTCAATGAGCAGTTCTTC. Its translation: CATQRDRVNEQFF.

The V call is TRBV5-1, the J call TRBJ1-2; D is ambiguous. Trimming removed 3 bases at V and 4 bases at J, with 13 bases between. Germline assignment: CDR1 SGHRS and CDR2 YFSETQ. The CDR3 runs 14 residues. CDR3 sequence: CASSYEGAVYGYTF. The CDR3 DNA sequence: TGCGCCAGCAGCTATGAGGGCGCAGTCTATGGCTACACCTTC.

The rearrangement links TRBV19 to TRBJ2-1; D might be TRBD1 (6 bases). Deletions cut 6 bases from V and 8 bases from J, with 20 bases between. The CDR3 consists of 15 residues. CDR1 and CDR2 (germline): LNHDA, SQIVND (reference sequence). CDR3 nucleotide sequence: TGTGCCAGTAGCAATGGACAGTCAACTACCGATGAGCAGTTCTTC. This translates into CASSNGQSTTDEQFF.